The next 3 T cell receptor beta chains were all read from a single sample in a study of T cell responses to AZD1222 COVID-19 vaccine. The method was immunoSEQ multiplex PCR; TCRdb's version includes in-frame clones alone and lacks a portion of them. The table shows some 140,000 clones, with around 90% occurring only once. Sequenced here: peripheral blood, sampled on day 0 of AZD1222 vaccination. All receptors come from an adult in good health.

The chain is built from TRBV28 and TRBJ2-7; D possibly corresponds to TRBD1 (6 bases). The CDR3 has 15 residues. Trimming left V 4 bases short and J 4 bases short, with 17 bases between. Germline V lookup: CDR1 MDHEN, CDR2 SYDVKM. CDR3 region: CASSSSGAGVYEQYF. CDR3 DNA sequence: TGTGCCAGCAGTTCCTCAGGGGCTGGGGTGTACGAGCAGTACTTC.

This sequence joins TRBV6-5 and TRBJ1-5; TRBD1 matches at 7 bases. Germline CDR1 MNHEY, CDR2 SVGAGI. V lost 4 bases, J lost 4 bases, and 7 bases stayed unmatched. The CDR3 totals 15 residues. The CDR3, as DNA: TGTGCCAGCAGTTCCGGGACAGCCTTTAATCAGCCCCAGCATTTT. This gives the protein CASSSGTAFNQPQHF.

The chain joins TRBV12-5 to TRBJ1-1; 8 bases fit TRBD1. The CDR3 loop spans 15 amino acids. Germline trimming cut 6 bases from V and 3 bases from J; bases unmatched to any gene: 9. From germline, CDR1 is LGHNT and CDR2 FRNRAP. The CDR3 DNA reads TGTGCTAGTGGCACTCGACAGGGGTTGTACACTGAAGCTTTCTTT. This gives the protein CASGTRQGLYTEAFF.